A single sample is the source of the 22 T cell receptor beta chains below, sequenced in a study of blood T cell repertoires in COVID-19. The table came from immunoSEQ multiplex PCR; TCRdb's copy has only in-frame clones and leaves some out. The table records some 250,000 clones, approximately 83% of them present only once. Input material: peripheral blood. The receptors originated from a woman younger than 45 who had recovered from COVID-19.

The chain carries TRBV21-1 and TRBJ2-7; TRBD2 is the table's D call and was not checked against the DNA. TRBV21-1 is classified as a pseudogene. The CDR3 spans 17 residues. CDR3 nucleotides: TGTGCCAGCAGCCAAATCCCCGCTAGCGGGGGCACCTACGAGCAGTACTTC. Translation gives CASSQIPASGGTYEQYF.

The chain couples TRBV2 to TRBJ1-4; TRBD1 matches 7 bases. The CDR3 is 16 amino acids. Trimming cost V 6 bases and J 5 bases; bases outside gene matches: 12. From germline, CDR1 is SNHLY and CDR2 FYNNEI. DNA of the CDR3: TGTGCCAGCAGAGGAGACAGGGCAGTGTGGAATGAAAAACTGTTTTTT. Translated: CASRGDRAVWNEKLFF.

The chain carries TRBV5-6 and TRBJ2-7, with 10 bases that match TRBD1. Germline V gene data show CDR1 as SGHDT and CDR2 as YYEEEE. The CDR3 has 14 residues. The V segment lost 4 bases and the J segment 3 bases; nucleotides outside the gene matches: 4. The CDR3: CASSHGTGVYEQYF. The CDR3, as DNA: TGTGCCAGCAGCCACGGGACAGGGGTCTACGAGCAGTACTTC.

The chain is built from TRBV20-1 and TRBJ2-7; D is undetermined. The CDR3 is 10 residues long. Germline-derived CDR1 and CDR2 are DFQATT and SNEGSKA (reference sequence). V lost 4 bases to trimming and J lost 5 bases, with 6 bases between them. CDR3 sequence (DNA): TGCAGTGCTATTAAAAACGAGCAGTACTTC. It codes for CSAIKNEQYF.

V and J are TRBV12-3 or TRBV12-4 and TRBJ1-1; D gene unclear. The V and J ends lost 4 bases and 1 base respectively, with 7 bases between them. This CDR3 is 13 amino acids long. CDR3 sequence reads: CASSSPSNTEAFF. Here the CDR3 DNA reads TGTGCCAGCAGTTCCCCCTCGAACACTGAAGCTTTCTTT.

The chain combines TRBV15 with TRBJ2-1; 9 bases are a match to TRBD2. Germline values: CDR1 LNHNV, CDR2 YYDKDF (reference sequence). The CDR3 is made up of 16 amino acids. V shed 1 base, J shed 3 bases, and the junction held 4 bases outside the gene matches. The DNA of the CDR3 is TGTGCCACCAGCAGAGGTAGCGGGGGTTTCTACAATGAGCAGTTCTTC. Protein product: CATSRGSGGFYNEQFF.

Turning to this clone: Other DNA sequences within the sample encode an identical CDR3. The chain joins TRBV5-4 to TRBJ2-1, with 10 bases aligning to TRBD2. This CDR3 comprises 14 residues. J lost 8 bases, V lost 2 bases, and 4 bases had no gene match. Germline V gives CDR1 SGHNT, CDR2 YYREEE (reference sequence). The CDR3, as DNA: TGTGCCAGCAGCTTAAGCGGGGGGGCTGATGAGCAGTTCTTC. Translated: CASSLSGGADEQFF.

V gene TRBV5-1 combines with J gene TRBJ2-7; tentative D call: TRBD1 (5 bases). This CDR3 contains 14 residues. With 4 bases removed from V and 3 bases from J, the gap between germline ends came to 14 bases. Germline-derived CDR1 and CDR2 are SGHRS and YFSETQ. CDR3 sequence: CASSPLPGFYEQYF. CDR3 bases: TGCGCCAGCAGCCCCCTCCCAGGGTTCTACGAGCAGTACTTC.

The CDR3 region has the DNA TGCGCCAGCAGCTCTGGGACAGTAAAAGATACGCAGTATTTT. This gives the protein CASSSGTVKDTQYF. The chain employs TRBV5-1 and TRBJ2-3, with 7 bases identical to TRBD1. Unmatched junction bases numbered 6, after V lost 3 bases and J lost 5 bases. Germline CDR1 reads SGHRS; CDR2 reads YFSETQ. The CDR3 is 14 amino acids.

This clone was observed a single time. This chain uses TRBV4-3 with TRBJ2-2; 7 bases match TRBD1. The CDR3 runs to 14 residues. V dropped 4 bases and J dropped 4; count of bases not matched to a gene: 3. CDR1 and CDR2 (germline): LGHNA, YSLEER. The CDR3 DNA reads TGCGCCAGCAGCCGAGGGGGCCGCACCGGGGAGCTGTTTTTT. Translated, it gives CASSRGGRTGELFF.

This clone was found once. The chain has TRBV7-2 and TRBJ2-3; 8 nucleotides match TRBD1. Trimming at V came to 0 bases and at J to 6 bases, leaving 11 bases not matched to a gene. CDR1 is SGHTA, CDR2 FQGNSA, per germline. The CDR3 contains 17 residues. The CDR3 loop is CASSLASTGGMWDTQYF. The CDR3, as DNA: TGTGCCAGCAGCTTAGCGAGTACAGGGGGGATGTGGGATACGCAGTATTTT.

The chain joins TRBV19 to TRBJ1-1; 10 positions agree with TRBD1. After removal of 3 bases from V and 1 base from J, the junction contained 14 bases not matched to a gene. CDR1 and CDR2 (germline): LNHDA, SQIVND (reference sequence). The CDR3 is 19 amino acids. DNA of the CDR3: TGTGCCAGTAGTATCTGGCCCGAGACAGGGGGCCTCTCGAACACTGAAGCTTTCTTT. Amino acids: CASSIWPETGGLSNTEAFF.

CDR3 sequence reads: CASSYSVAGDHYEQYF. CDR3 sequence (DNA): TGTGCCAGCAGTTACTCAGTAGCGGGGGACCACTACGAGCAGTACTTC. V is TRBV6-6 and J is TRBJ2-7; 9 nucleotides align to TRBD2. Germline V CDR1 and CDR2: MNHNY, SVGAGI (reference sequence). V lost 0 bases and J lost 3; bases outside the gene matches: 6. The CDR3 is 16 amino acids.

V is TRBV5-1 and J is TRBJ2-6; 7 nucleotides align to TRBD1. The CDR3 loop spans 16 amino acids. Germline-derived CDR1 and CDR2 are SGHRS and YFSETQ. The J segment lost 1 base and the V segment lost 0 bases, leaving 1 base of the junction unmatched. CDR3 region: CASSLDRGSGANVLTF. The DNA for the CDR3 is TGCGCCAGCAGCTTGGACAGGGGTTCTGGGGCCAACGTCCTGACTTTC.

In DNA form, the CDR3 reads TGTGCCAGCAGCTTAGGGACAGGGGACGACCAAGCTTTCTTT. Amino acid sequence: CASSLGTGDDQAFF. The chain employs TRBV11-2 and TRBJ1-1, with TRBD1 matching over 9 bases. J was trimmed by 9 bases and V by 1 base; bases with no gene match: 6. CDR3 length equals 14 residues. Germline assignment: CDR1 SGHAT and CDR2 FQNNGV.

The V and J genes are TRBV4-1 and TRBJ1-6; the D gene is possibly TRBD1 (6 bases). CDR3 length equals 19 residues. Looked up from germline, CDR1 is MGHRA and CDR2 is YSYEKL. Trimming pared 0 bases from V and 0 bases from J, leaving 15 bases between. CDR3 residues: CASSQDVGDMSSYNSPLHF. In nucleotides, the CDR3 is TGCGCCAGCAGCCAAGATGTGGGGGACATGAGCTCCTATAATTCACCCCTCCACTTT.

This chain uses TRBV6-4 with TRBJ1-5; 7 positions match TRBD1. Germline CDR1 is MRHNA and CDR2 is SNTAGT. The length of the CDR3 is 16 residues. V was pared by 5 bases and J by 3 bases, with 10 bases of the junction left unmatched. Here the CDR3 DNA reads TGTGCCAGCAGTCTACGAAAGACAGGGTTCAATCAGCCCCAGCATTTT. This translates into CASSLRKTGFNQPQHF.

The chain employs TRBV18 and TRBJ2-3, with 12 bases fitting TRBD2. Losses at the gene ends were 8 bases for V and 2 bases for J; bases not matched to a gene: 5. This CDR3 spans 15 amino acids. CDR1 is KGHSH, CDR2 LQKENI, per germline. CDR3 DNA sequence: TGTGCCAGCGCCCGACTAGCGGGGGACACAGATACGCAGTATTTT. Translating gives CASARLAGDTDTQYF. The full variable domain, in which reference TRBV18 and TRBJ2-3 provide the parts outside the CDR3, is NAGVMQNPRHLVRRRGQEARLRCSPMKGHSHVYWYRQLPEEGLKFMVYLQKENIIDESGMPKERFSAEFPKEGPSILRIQQVVRGDSAAYFCASARLAGDTDTQYFGPGTRLTVL.

The CDR3 loop reads CASSTVKGGARNEQFF. CDR3 nucleotide sequence: TGTGCCAGCAGTACCGTCAAAGGGGGGGCACGGAATGAGCAGTTCTTC. V is TRBV28 and J is TRBJ2-1; perhaps TRBD2 as D (7 bases). V lost 5 bases and J lost 7, with 21 bases in between. Germline loops: CDR1 MDHEN, CDR2 SYDVKM. CDR3 size: 16 residues.

CDR3 amino acids: CASSLGWVMDREETQYF. CDR3 coding DNA: TGTGCCAGCAGCTTAGGTTGGGTGATGGACAGGGAAGAGACCCAGTACTTC. The chain is built from TRBV7-9 and TRBJ2-5; 8 bases map to TRBD1. With 1 base clipped from V and 3 bases from J, the junction kept 10 bases outside the gene matches. Germline assignment: CDR1 SEHNR and CDR2 FQNEAQ (reference sequence). This CDR3 comprises 17 residues.

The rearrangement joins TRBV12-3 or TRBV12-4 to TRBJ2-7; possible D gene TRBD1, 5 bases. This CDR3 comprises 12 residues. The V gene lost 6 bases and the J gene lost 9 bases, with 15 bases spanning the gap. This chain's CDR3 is CASSTTGWGQYF. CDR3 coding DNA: TGTGCCAGCAGCACAACAGGATGGGGGCAGTACTTC.

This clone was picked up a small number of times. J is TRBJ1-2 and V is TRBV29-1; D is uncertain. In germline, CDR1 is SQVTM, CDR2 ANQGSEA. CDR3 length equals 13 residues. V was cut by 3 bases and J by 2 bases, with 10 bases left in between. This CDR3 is CSVDASGNYGYTF. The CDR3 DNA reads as TGCAGCGTTGACGCCTCCGGGAACTATGGCTACACCTTC.